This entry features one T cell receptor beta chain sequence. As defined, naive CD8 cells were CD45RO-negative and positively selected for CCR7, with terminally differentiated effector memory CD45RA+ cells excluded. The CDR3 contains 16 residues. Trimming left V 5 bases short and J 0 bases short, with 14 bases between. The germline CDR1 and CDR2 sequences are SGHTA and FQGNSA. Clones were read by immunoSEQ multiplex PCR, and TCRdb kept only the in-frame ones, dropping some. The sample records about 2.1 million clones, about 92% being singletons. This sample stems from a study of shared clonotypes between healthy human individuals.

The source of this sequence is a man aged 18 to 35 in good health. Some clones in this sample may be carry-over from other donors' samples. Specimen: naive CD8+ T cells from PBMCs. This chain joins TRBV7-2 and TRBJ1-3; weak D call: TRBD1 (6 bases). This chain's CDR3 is CASSPRWGASGNTIYF. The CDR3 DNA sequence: TGTGCCAGCAGCCCCCGGTGGGGGGCCTCTGGAAACACCATATATTTT.